This paragraph reports one TCR beta chain. This clonotype was seen repeatedly, ten times or more. Its antigen target is currently unknown. No much larger clone exists at a distance of one base, and base qualities are not known. The data were obtained in a study of T cells in Graves' hyperthyroidism and ophthalmopathy (dated by TCRdb to the late 2010s). Notes on the research overall: Peripheral blood was collected at initial diagnosis, before any treatment. A discovery cohort of approximately 100 patients, fewer than 50 with Graves' ophthalmopathy and about 58 with stable Graves' hyperthyroidism, was used to find distinguishing TCR V-J signatures. Prospective prediction of ophthalmopathy was tested in an independent validation cohort consisting of fewer than 20 hyperthyroidism patients and approximately 16 patients who later progressed to ophthalmopathy. The 95 to 100 discovery patients were randomly divided into training and test sets at a 7:3 ratio. In roughly six Graves' hyperthyroidism patients, the study also compared T-cell repertoires from thyroid tissue with T-cell repertoires from blood. After blood sampling, hyperthyroidism patients were treated with methimazole at a starting dose of 30 mg daily, and ophthalmopathy patients were treated with high-dose intravenous methylprednisolone. According to the paper, TCR Vbeta CDR3 sequencing was carried out on 135 peripheral blood samples, which came from under 50 ophthalmopathy, about 75 hyperthyroidism and about 17 progressor patients. On the study overall, not on this receptor specifically: Sample size was not statistically predetermined, and blinding of investigators to group allocation was not performed. A model built on a 13 V-J signature distinguished ophthalmopathy from stable hyperthyroidism, reaching 87.88% sensitivity and under 84% specificity in cross-validation and 80%/75% in testing. Most expanded thyroid clonotypes (frequency above 0.001) were also detected in blood, a finding suggesting that blood repertoires may reflect thyroid immune responses. During validation, the model predicted progression to ophthalmopathy a median of approximately 6.5 months ahead of onset, with around 70% sensitivity and under 85% specificity.

The TCR beta CDR3 regions were amplified from RNA transcripts. The first round of RT-PCR for the TCR CDR3 was performed with the HTBI primer set and the Qiagen OneStep RT-PCR kit. Libraries were constructed in a second round of multiplex PCR, after which size selection and purification were carried out. Libraries were sequenced paired-end with 100 bp reads on an Illumina HiSeq2000. Per the original workflow: SOAPnuke was used to process the raw data, throwing out any read that contained adapters or uncalled bases, had a mean Phred below 15, or lacked an exact constant-primer or identifier match. COPE v1.2.5 was used to merge the high-quality paired reads, and each unique nucleotide sequence was defined as a clonotype. MiTCR v1.1 was used to align clonotypes to the IMGT TRBV, TRBD and TRBJ reference segments. Analysis was restricted to V-J combinations with a frequency above 0.0001, which covered roughly 99% of repertoires. The TCS score was defined as F50 (clonal expansion) divided by E x V (chaos), with BLOSUM62-based TCRdist calculated between CDR3 peptides within each V-J. Welch's t-statistics and random forest reduced fewer than 550 V-J features to roughly 13, which were used in a naive Bayes classifier (R e1071). The public reads were run again by TCRdb, first through fastp at Q25 and then through MiXCR, and only productive beta chains were kept. Each entry merges the rows of one CDR3 protein and shows their most common DNA and genes. The V and J calls, along with clone size, are taken from TCRdb and not from the paper's own processing. Present in this sample are about 280,000 distinct CDR3 sequences, less than 30% of which were seen just once. In total, the top ten clones hold 20% to 30% of the sample.

Hyperthyroidism patients were newly diagnosed, with disease duration under 2 months, and aged 18 to 65 years. Patients with uncontrolled infections, other autoimmune diseases, pregnancy or lactation were excluded. Diagnoses were established on the basis of clinical symptoms, serum thyroxine and TRAb, thyroid ultrasound, and orbital computed tomography. Blood from progressor patients was drawn when they were first diagnosed with hyperthyroidism, before any ophthalmopathy symptoms appeared. PBMCs were isolated from about 9.2 ml of fresh peripheral blood by Ficoll-Paque density gradient centrifugation. Progressor patients were initially diagnosed with Graves' hyperthyroidism and developed ophthalmopathy during follow-up. Total RNA was extracted using Trizol reagent, and RNA quality was assessed on an Agilent 2100 Bioanalyzer. The sequence came from a man between 35 and 55 years old with Graves' hyperthyroidism that later progressed to Graves' ophthalmopathy. The sequencing sample was made of blood.

CDR3 reads: CASSAGVEQPQHF. The DNA sequence is TGTGCCAGCTCAGCAGGGGTTGAGCAGCCCCAGCATTTT. Recombination joined TRBV18 with TRBJ1-5, and perhaps TRBD1 as D gene, on 6 matching bases. V is pared back by 5 bases and J by 7 bases, with 12 bases lying between the germline termini. Including the terminal cysteine and phenylalanine, the CDR3 comprises 13 residues. Left in the record is the CDR3 DNA by itself, 39 bases read in frame from the first base. Per the germline V gene, KGHSH is the CDR1 and LQKENI is the CDR2.